The source of this T cell receptor (beta chain) is a study of shared clonotypes between healthy human individuals. Per germline, CDR1 SEHNR and CDR2 FQNEAQ (reference sequence). The CDR3 is 11 amino acids. V shed 1 base and J shed 13 bases, with 8 bases lying between them. CD45RO negativity and positive selection for CCR7 defined naive CD8 cells, a population that excluded terminally differentiated effector memory CD45RA+ cells. Assay: immunoSEQ multiplex PCR; the TCRdb copy retains only in-frame clones and omits some. The sample records millions of clones, 85% to 95% being singletons. This TCR derives from a man aged 18 to 30 in good health. This chain joins TRBV7-9 and TRBJ2-1; no reliable D call. The specimen sequenced was naive CD8+ T cells sorted from blood. DNA for the CDR3: TGTGCCAGCAGCTTAGGGCCCTTCCAGTTCTTC. Amino acid sequence: CASSLGPFQFF.